The present T cell receptor beta chain was sequenced within a study of CD8 T cells in ankylosing spondylitis. Whole-study findings and limits: Earlier authors reported some of these motif variants in reactive arthritis synovial fluid and blood. With a CD8+ phenotype, disease-linked clones were relatively rare in peripheral blood. Seven to nine highly homologous variants formed a TCR beta motif that appeared characteristic of ankylosing spondylitis blood.

TCRdb used MiXCR to reprocess the 5' RACE reads, holding one entry per CDR3 protein. The sample records roughly 440,000 distinct CDR3 sequences, roughly 18% being singletons. Concerning this clonotype: What it binds is unknown.

Germline V lookup: CDR1 MNHNS, CDR2 SASEGT. The CDR3 contains 15 residues. V was pared by 7 bases and J by 0 bases, with 12 bases between. The sequence derives from a male donor with ankylosing spondylitis. The rearrangement uses TRBV6-1 and TRBJ2-2; D perhaps matches TRBD1 (6 bases). Sample: blood, either unsorted or a sorted T cell fraction (not recorded which). CDR3 sequence: CASNYRAANTGELFF. The CDR3 DNA follows: TGTGCCAGCAACTACAGGGCAGCGAACACCGGGGAGCTGTTTTTT.